The next 9 T cell receptor beta chains were all read from a single sample in a study of PD-1 blockade in classical Hodgkin lymphoma. No patient escaped relapse after autologous stem cell transplantation, and brentuximab vedotin exposure varied. Data came from immunoSEQ multiplex PCR; TCRdb stores just in-frame clones and leaves some out. This table has over 20,000 clones, 85% to 90% appearing once. The material was peripheral blood mononuclear cells (PBMCs), obtained at baseline. Source of these receptors: a human donor with classical Hodgkin lymphoma.

V gene TRBV6-6 combines with J gene TRBJ1-1; D is perhaps TRBD1 (5 bases). Trimming stripped 4 bases from V and 8 bases from J, with 17 bases between. Germline V gives CDR1 MNHNY, CDR2 SVGAGI (reference sequence). The CDR3 totals 14 residues. CDR3 nucleotide sequence: TGTGCCAGCAGTTCCCCAGGGTTCCTAAAGGAAGCTTTCTTT. It encodes CASSSPGFLKEAFF.

The chain couples TRBV7-9 to TRBJ1-6; D remains unclear. The CDR3 spans 14 residues. V lost 4 bases and J 8 bases, leaving 12 bases between the germline ends. The germline V gene has CDR1 SEHNR and CDR2 FQNEAQ (reference sequence). The CDR3 spells CASSYPTSHSPLHF. Here the CDR3 DNA reads TGTGCCAGCAGCTACCCGACAAGCCATTCACCCCTCCACTTT. The entire variable domain, with the rest obtained from reference TRBV7-9 and TRBJ1-6, is as follows: DTGVSQNPRHKITKRGQNVTFRCDPISEHNRLYWYRQTLGQGPEFLTYFQNEAQLEKSRLLSDRFSAERPKGSFSTLEIQRTEQGDSAMYLCASSYPTSHSPLHFGNGTRLTVT.

The chain employs TRBV7-8 and TRBJ2-7; 9 positions match TRBD1. CDR3 size: 13 residues. CDR1 is SGHVS and CDR2 is FQNEAQ in the germline V gene. V lost 3 bases and J lost 11; bases outside the gene matches: 8. CDR3 protein: CASSFGSRDREYF. CDR3 in DNA: TGTGCCAGCAGCTTTGGCTCCAGGGACAGGGAGTACTTC.

In this sample, this clone turned up once. The J gene is TRBJ2-3, the V gene TRBV9, with 8 nucleotides matching TRBD2. J lost 2 bases, V lost 6 bases, and 5 bases had no gene match. The CDR3 is made up of 14 amino acids. Germline V gene sequence: CDR1 SGDLS, CDR2 YYNGEE. CDR3 residues: CASTAGVDTDTQYF. Here the CDR3 DNA reads TGTGCCAGCACAGCGGGGGTGGACACAGATACGCAGTATTTT.

V and J are TRBV19 and TRBJ2-7; 7 bases match TRBD1. This CDR3 comprises 15 residues. V dropped 7 bases and J dropped 3; count of bases not matched to a gene: 12. Germline assignment: CDR1 LNHDA and CDR2 SQIVND (reference sequence). Written as DNA, the CDR3 is TGTGCCAGTACACAGGCCGGGGACAGAATCTACGAGCAGTACTTC. Residues: CASTQAGDRIYEQYF.

The rearrangement links TRBV5-1 to TRBJ1-5; 7 bases align to TRBD1. This CDR3 is 15 amino acids long. V was pared by 1 base and J by 5 bases, with 6 bases of the junction left unmatched. The germline CDR1 and CDR2 sequences are SGHRS and YFSETQ. CDR3 residues: CASSLTGAPHQPQHF. CDR3 sequence (DNA): TGCGCCAGCAGCTTGACAGGGGCCCCCCATCAGCCCCAGCATTTT.

The chain links TRBV5-4 to TRBJ2-7; 11 bases match TRBD2. The CDR3 is made up of 15 amino acids. Per germline, CDR1 SGHNT and CDR2 YYREEE (reference sequence). The ends lost 1 base at V and 4 bases at J; junction bases unmatched: 4. The CDR3 nucleotides are TGTGCCAGCAGCTTGTCGACTAGCGGGGTATACGAGCAGTACTTC. Translated, it gives CASSLSTSGVYEQYF.

V is TRBV9 and J is TRBJ1-1; D unclear. There are 15 residues in the CDR3. Germline lookup yields CDR1 SGDLS and CDR2 YYNGEE. V gave up 0 bases and J gave up 0 bases, with 9 bases separating them. The CDR3 reads CASSVDERLNTEAFF. The CDR3 region has the DNA TGTGCCAGCAGCGTAGACGAAAGGCTGAACACTGAAGCTTTCTTT. Combining the CDR3 with reference TRBV9 and TRBJ1-1 gives the whole variable domain DSGVTQTPKHLITATGQRVTLRCSPRSGDLSVYWYQQSLDQGLQFLIQYYNGEERAKGNILERFSAQQFPDLHSELNLSSLELGDSALYFCASSVDERLNTEAFFGQGTRLTVV.

The chain is built from TRBV9 and TRBJ2-7; TRBD1 might be the D (6 bases). The CDR3 is 13 residues long. Germline-derived CDR1 and CDR2 are SGDLS and YYNGEE. Trimming cost V 3 bases and J 4 bases, with 11 bases left between them. In DNA form, the CDR3 reads TGTGCCAGCAGCGACTTACAGGGTTACGAGCAGTACTTC. This codes for CASSDLQGYEQYF.